This T cell receptor (beta chain) was identified in a study of Graves' ophthalmopathy and Graves' hyperthyroidism. For repertoire sequencing, the TCR beta CDR3 regions were amplified from RNA transcripts. The library came from an HTBI-primed first-round RT-PCR and a second-round multiplex PCR. TCRdb passed the multiplex PCR reads through MiXCR, listing each CDR3 protein once. This table holds hundreds of thousands of distinct CDR3 sequences, around 40% found once. The CDR3 sequence is 15 residues long. V gave up 5 bases and J gave up 2 bases, with 12 bases separating them. Germline lookup yields CDR1 LNHDA and CDR2 SQIVND (reference sequence).

This sequence joins TRBV19 and TRBJ1-4; maybe TRBD1 (5 bases). The TCR sequence derives from an adult man with Graves' ophthalmopathy. Sequenced input: peripheral blood. CDR3 loop: CASSGRGGTNEKLFF. The CDR3 DNA follows: TGTGCCAGTAGTGGCCGGGGCGGGACTAATGAAAAACTGTTTTTT.